This T cell receptor (beta chain) was captured by sequencing in a study of cytomegalovirus exposure and HLA in healthy donors. Study-level background: A data release that came early held around 85 million unique TCRs from HLA-typed donors.

As to this clone: As yet, its antigen is unknown.

Broader study findings: TCR beta V segments were, for the most part, productive about 87% or about 30% of the time in an earlier analysis.

Germline assignment: CDR1 SGHTA and CDR2 FQGNSA. V shed 6 bases and J shed 6 bases, with 15 bases lying between them. The CDR3 covers 13 residues. The PCR had 60 Vbeta and 13 Jbeta primers. The protocol was immunoSEQ multiplex PCR, while the TCRdb copy is restricted to in-frame clones and leaves out a portion. The table has some 85,000 clones, around 81% seen once. Though nominally healthy at sampling, donors likely had unrecorded immune exposures. This chain connects TRBV7-2 to TRBJ2-7, with D uncertain. This clonotype was sampled from a man aged 18 to 35 in good health and CMV-seropositive. Sequencing was performed on PBMCs. CDR3 region: CASSRVGWSEQYF. The CDR3 DNA reads TGTGCCAGCAGTCGTGTTGGTTGGAGCGAGCAGTACTTC.